This TCR beta chain is from a study of Ad26.COV2.S vaccination and SARS-CoV-2 variants. About the study: The vaccine Ad26.COV2.S was put into the muscle once, or twice with 56 days between.

Treatment reported: about 20 received Ad26.COV2.S at low or high dose, single or two shots; 5 received placebo; per-sample allocation not given. Day 63 after the first vaccine or placebo injection was the time point for sampling. J lost 0 bases, V lost 4 bases, and 7 bases had no gene match. The CDR3 totals 16 residues. Per the germline V gene, CDR1 is MNHEY and CDR2 is SVGAGI. Clones were sequenced by immunoSEQ multiplex PCR, and TCRdb holds only the in-frame ones, with some missing. This table holds hundreds of thousands of clones, 70% to 90% found once. The rearrangement joins TRBV6-5 to TRBJ1-1; the match to TRBD1 covers 8 bases. The receptor was isolated from a person between 18 and 65 years old who received the Ad26.COV2.S COVID-19 vaccine or a placebo. The sample was peripheral blood, taken in a trial of Ad26.COV2.S vaccine versus placebo. CDR3 sequence: CASSFAGTGLNTEAFF. The CDR3 region has the DNA TGTGCCAGCAGTTTTGCTGGGACAGGCTTGAACACTGAAGCTTTCTTT.